This T cell receptor beta chain emerged from a study of OX40 agonist ivuxolimab in advanced cancers. V shed 2 bases and J 4 bases; nucleotides not matched to a gene: 4. The CDR3 is 14 amino acids. Germline CDR1 SGHVS, CDR2 FQNEAQ. This clone is medium-sized by share. TCRdb's copy holds only in-frame clones and misses some; the assay was immunoSEQ multiplex PCR. The repertoire holds about 66,000 clones, with about 85% as singletons. The rearrangement links TRBV7-8 to TRBJ2-7, with TRBD1 matching 8 bases. The input for sequencing was CD4+ or CD8+ T cells sorted from blood, taken in a trial of the OX40 agonist ivuxolimab. This sequence was found in an adult with an advanced solid tumor such as melanoma, head and neck, liver or kidney cancer. The CDR3 bases are TGTGCCAGCAGCTTAAGGACAGGGAATTACGAGCAGTACTTC. Its translation is CASSLRTGNYEQYF.